This T cell receptor (beta chain) was retrieved from a study of T-cell memory formation after mild COVID-19. The table lists this clonotype with many counts. TCRdb redid the calling of the 5' RACE reads with MiXCR, one entry per CDR3 protein. The profile shows under 35,000 distinct CDR3 sequences, around 16% of them singletons. The CDR3 totals 14 residues. After removal of 4 bases from V and 1 base from J, the junction contained 3 bases not matched to a gene. The rearrangement joins TRBV12-3 or TRBV12-4 to TRBJ2-7; TRBD1 agrees at 8 bases. The receptor comes from an adult who had mild COVID-19 (a few samples of this study predate the infection). Cell type and time point are not known. The sample was PBMCs or a T cell subset sorted from them (not recorded which). In DNA form, the CDR3 reads TGTGCCAGCAGTTCCTGGGACAGGTCCTACGAGCAGTACTTC. It codes for CASSSWDRSYEQYF.